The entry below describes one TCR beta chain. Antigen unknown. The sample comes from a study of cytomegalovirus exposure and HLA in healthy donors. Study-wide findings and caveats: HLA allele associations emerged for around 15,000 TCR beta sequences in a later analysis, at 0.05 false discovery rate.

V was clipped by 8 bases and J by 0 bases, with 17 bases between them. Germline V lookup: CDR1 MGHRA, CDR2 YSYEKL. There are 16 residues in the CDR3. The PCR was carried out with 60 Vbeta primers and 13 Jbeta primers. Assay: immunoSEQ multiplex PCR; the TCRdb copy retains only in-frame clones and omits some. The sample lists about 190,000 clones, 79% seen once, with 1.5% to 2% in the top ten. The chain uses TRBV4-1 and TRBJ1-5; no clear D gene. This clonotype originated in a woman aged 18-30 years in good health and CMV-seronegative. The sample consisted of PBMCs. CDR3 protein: CASRLKGTDSNQPQHF. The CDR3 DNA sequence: TGCGCCAGCCGTCTTAAAGGCACAGATAGCAATCAGCCCCAGCATTTT.